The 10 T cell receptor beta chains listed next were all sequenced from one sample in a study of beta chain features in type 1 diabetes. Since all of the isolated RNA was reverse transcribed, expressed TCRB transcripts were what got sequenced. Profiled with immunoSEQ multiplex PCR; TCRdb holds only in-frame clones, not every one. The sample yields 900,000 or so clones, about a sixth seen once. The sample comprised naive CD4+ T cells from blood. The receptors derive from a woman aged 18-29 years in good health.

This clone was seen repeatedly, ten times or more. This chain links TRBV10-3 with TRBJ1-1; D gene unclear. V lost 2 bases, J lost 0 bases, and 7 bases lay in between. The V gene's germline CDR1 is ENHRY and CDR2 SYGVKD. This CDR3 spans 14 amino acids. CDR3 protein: CAISELGVNTEAFF. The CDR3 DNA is TGTGCCATCAGTGAGCTTGGGGTGAACACTGAAGCTTTCTTT.

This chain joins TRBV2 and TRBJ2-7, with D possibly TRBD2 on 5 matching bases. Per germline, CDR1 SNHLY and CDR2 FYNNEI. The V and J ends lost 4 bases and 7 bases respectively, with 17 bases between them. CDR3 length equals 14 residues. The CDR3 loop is CASSGQRWIGEQYF. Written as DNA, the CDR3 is TGTGCCAGCAGTGGGCAGCGGTGGATTGGGGAGCAGTACTTC.

CDR3 residues: CASSQGDSRATDTQYF. The CDR3 DNA sequence: TGTGCCAGCAGCCAAGGGGACTCAAGGGCCACAGATACGCAGTATTTT. The chain has TRBV4-2 and TRBJ2-3; D is possibly TRBD2 (6 bases). Trimming cost V 1 base and J 2 bases, with 13 bases left between them. Germline CDR1 is LGHNA and CDR2 is YNFKEQ. The CDR3 is 16 amino acids.

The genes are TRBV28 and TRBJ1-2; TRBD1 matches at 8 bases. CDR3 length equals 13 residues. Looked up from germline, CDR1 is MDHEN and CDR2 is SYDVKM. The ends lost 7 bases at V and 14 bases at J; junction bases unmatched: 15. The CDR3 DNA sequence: TGTGCCAGCAACCCGGGACAGGTCCTGGCGAATACCTTC. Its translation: CASNPGQVLANTF.

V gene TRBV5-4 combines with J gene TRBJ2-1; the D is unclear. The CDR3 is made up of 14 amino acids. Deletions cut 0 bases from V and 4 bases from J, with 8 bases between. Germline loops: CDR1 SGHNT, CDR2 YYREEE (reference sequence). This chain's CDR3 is CASSLVPKYNEQFF. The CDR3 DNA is TGTGCCAGCAGCTTGGTTCCTAAGTACAATGAGCAGTTCTTC.

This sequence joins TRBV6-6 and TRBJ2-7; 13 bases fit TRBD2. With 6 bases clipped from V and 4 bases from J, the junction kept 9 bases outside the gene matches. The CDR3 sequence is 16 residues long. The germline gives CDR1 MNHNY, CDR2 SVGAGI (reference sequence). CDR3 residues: CASSRLAGGLPYEQYF. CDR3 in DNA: TGTGCCAGCAGCCGACTAGCGGGAGGTCTTCCGTACGAGCAGTACTTC.

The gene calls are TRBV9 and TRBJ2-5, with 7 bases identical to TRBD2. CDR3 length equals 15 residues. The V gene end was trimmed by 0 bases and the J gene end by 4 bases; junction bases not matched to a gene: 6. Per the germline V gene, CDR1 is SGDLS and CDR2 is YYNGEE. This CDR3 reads CASSVGRTGGETQYF. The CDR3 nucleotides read TGTGCCAGCAGCGTAGGCAGGACGGGGGGAGAGACCCAGTACTTC.

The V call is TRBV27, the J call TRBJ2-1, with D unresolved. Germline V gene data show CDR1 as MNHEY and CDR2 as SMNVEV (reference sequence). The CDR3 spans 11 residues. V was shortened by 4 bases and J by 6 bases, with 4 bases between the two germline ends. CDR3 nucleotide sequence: TGTGCCAGCAGTTCCCTCAATGAGCAGTTCTTC. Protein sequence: CASSSLNEQFF.

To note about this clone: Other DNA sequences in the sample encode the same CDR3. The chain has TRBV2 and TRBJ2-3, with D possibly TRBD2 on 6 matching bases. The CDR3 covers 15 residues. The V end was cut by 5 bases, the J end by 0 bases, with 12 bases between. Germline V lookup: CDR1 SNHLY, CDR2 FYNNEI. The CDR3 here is CASSLSGTSTDTQYF. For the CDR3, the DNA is TGTGCCAGCAGTTTAAGTGGGACTAGCACAGATACGCAGTATTTT.

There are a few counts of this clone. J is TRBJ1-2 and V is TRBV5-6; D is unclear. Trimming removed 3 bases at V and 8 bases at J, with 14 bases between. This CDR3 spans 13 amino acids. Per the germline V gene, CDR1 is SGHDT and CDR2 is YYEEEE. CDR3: CASSSYPPMGYTF. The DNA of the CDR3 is TGTGCCAGCAGCTCCTATCCTCCCATGGGCTACACCTTC.